The clone carrying this TCR beta chain was seen more than once but under ten times. The data derive from a study of cytomegalovirus exposure and HLA in healthy donors. Primers for the PCR totalled 60 Vbeta and 13 Jbeta. Clones were read by immunoSEQ multiplex PCR, and TCRdb kept only the in-frame ones, dropping some. The sample has about 55,000 clones, 82% seen once. CDR3 size: 14 residues. CDR1 is SNHLY and CDR2 is FYNNEI in the germline V gene. Trimming cost V 6 bases and J 5 bases, with 11 bases left between them. This TCR was recovered from a man aged 25 to 40 in good health and CMV-seronegative. This sequence joins TRBV2 and TRBJ2-6; D might be TRBD1 (5 bases). Source material: PBMCs. CDR3 protein: CASSAGLRANVLTF. The CDR3 coding sequence is TGTGCCAGCAGCGCAGGGCTTAGGGCCAACGTCCTGACTTTC.